Listed below are T cell receptor beta chains from one sample, sequenced in a study of blood T cell repertoires in COVID-19. Generated by immunoSEQ multiplex PCR, the TCRdb table keeps only in-frame clones and is missing some. The sample carries under 200,000 clones, approximately 82% recorded once. Sequenced input: peripheral blood. These receptors were collected from a woman between 65 and 79 years old who had recovered from COVID-19. The CDR3 runs from the conserved cysteine through the conserved F or W. A D gene is named only where the DNA matches it firmly. Where a row states a size, it is once, few, many or the class of an expanded clone; other rows omit it.

d_gene | j_gene | abundance | v_gene | CDR3aa | CDR3nt
TRBD1 | TRBJ1-4 | NA | TRBV5-1 | CASSTGTGGGYEKLFF | TGCGCCAGCAGCACAGGGACAGGGGGAGGATATGAAAAACTGTTTTTT
NA | TRBJ1-3 | NA | TRBV9 | CASSHAGVGGNTIYF | TGTGCCAGCAGCCACGCAGGGGTTGGGGGAAACACCATATATTTT
TRBD1 | TRBJ1-6 | NA | TRBV15 | CATNRDRAYSPLHF | TGTGCCACCAACCGGGACAGGGCCTATTCACCCCTCCACTTT
TRBD2 | TRBJ2-7 | NA | TRBV30 | CAWSGTSGSFYEQYF | TGTGCCTGGAGCGGGACTAGCGGGAGTTTCTACGAGCAGTACTTC
NA | TRBJ2-3 | NA | TRBV29-1 | CSVERGGDTQYF | TGCAGCGTTGAAAGGGGGGGAGATACGCAGTATTTT
NA | TRBJ1-4 | few | TRBV3-1/TRBV3-2 | CASSQETQTLNEKLFF | TGTGCCAGCAGCCAAGAGACCCAGACACTTAATGAAAAACTGTTTTTT
TRBD2 | TRBJ2-7 | NA | TRBV20-1 | CSASRGGPGYEQYF | TGCAGTGCTAGTCGGGGAGGGCCGGGGTACGAGCAGTACTTC
NA | TRBJ1-4 | few | TRBV10-3 | CARTEREKLFF | TGTGCCAGGACAGAGAGAGAAAAACTGTTTTTT
TRBD1 | TRBJ2-2 | NA | TRBV28 | CASSSGGRLNTGELFF | TGTGCCAGCAGTTCAGGGGGCAGATTGAACACCGGGGAGCTGTTTTTT
TRBD1 | TRBJ1-2 | NA | TRBV2 | CASSPDRVVDYGYTF | TGTGCCAGCAGCCCGGACAGGGTGGTCGACTATGGCTACACCTTC
TRBD2 | TRBJ2-1 | NA | TRBV24-1 | CATSDSLAASYNEQFF | TGTGCCACCAGTGACTCTCTAGCGGCCTCCTACAATGAGCAGTTCTTC
TRBD2 | TRBJ2-6 | NA | TRBV5-1 | CASSSGGIRANVLTF | TGCGCCAGCAGCTCGGGGGGGATCCGGGCCAACGTCCTGACTTTC
NA | TRBJ2-7 | NA | TRBV28 | CASSLRGTVSYEQYF | TGTGCCAGCAGCCTTAGGGGGACCGTCTCCTACGAGCAGTACTTC
NA | TRBJ1-3 | NA | TRBV6-5 | CASSYSQSRGNTIYF | TGTGCCAGCAGTTACTCACAGAGCCGGGGAAACACCATATATTTT
TRBD2 | TRBJ2-1 | NA | TRBV7-3 | CASSPTSGRSYNEQFF | TGTGCCAGCAGCCCCACTAGCGGGAGGTCCTACAATGAGCAGTTCTTC
NA | TRBJ1-1 | NA | TRBV3-1/TRBV3-2 | CASSQRGRGTEAFF | TGTGCCAGCAGCCAAAGGGGGAGGGGCACTGAAGCTTTCTTT
NA | TRBJ2-7 | once | TRBV5-8 | CASSWGTRYEQYF | TGTGCCAGCAGCTGGGGGACTCGCTACGAGCAGTACTTC
TRBD2 | TRBJ2-1 | NA | TRBV5-4 | CASSPHSGGAYNEQFF | TGTGCCAGCAGCCCACATAGCGGGGGGGCTTACAATGAGCAGTTCTTC
NA | TRBJ1-2 | NA | TRBV4-1 | CATGDMYGYTF | TGCGCCACCGGGGACATGTATGGCTACACCTTC